These 13 T cell receptor beta chains were sequenced from one sample in a study of shared clonotypes between healthy human individuals. Data came from immunoSEQ multiplex PCR; TCRdb stores just in-frame clones and leaves some out. This table holds about 2.4 million clones, 93% found once. Sequencing input: naive CD4+ T cells from PBMCs. Stated subset: CD45RA+ positively selected. All receptors come from a young man in good health. Some clones in this sample may be carry-over from other donors' samples.

This chain connects TRBV28 to TRBJ1-3, with 9 bases lining up with TRBD1. Trimming at V came to 4 bases and at J to 0 bases, leaving 10 bases not matched to a gene. The V gene's germline CDR1 is MDHEN and CDR2 SYDVKM. This CDR3 has 18 amino acids. The CDR3 loop is CASSSITGGANSGNTIYF. CDR3 nucleotides: TGTGCCAGCAGTTCGATAACAGGGGGCGCCAACTCTGGAAACACCATATATTTT.

The V call is TRBV25-1, the J call TRBJ2-2; D tentatively fits TRBD1 or TRBD2 (5 bases each). Trimming left V 0 bases short and J 4 bases short, with 9 bases between. The CDR3 totals 15 residues. Per the germline V gene, CDR1 is MGHDK and CDR2 is SYGVNS. CDR3 coding DNA: TGTGCCAGCAGTGAATACTGGGGGAGCACCGGGGAGCTGTTTTTT. Translating gives CASSEYWGSTGELFF.

This clone turned up a few times. This chain links TRBV29-1 with TRBJ1-1, with D perhaps matching TRBD1 (5 bases). This CDR3 is 13 amino acids long. V lost 5 bases and J 2 bases, leaving 12 bases between the germline ends. From germline, CDR1 is SQVTM and CDR2 ANQGSEA. In DNA, the CDR3 is TGCAGCGTTAGCCGGGACGGAAACACTGAAGCTTTCTTT. It codes for CSVSRDGNTEAFF.

CDR3 coding DNA: TGTGCCAGCAGCCTATCCGGGACAGGGGGCTACGAGCAGTACTTC. Encoded protein: CASSLSGTGGYEQYF. The gene calls are TRBV11-3 and TRBJ2-7; 11 positions match TRBD1. CDR3 length equals 15 residues. Germline V gives CDR1 SGHNT, CDR2 YENEEA. V lost 5 bases to trimming and J lost 3 bases; unmatched junction nucleotides: 6.

The rearrangement uses TRBV6-1 and TRBJ2-5; TRBD1 matches at 7 bases. CDR1 MNHNS and CDR2 SASEGT come from the germline V gene. The length of the CDR3 is 13 residues. J gave up 4 bases and V 6 bases, and 5 bases lay outside the gene matches. The CDR3 region is CASRTGLGETQYF. CDR3 nucleotides: TGTGCCAGCAGGACAGGGTTGGGAGAGACCCAGTACTTC.

The chain employs TRBV10-3 and TRBJ1-1; the D gene is possibly TRBD1 (5 bases). The CDR3 contains 13 residues. V dropped 0 bases and J dropped 9 bases, with 11 bases sitting between them. CDR1 ENHRY and CDR2 SYGVKD come from the germline V gene. The CDR3 coding sequence is TGTGCCATCAGTGAGTCAGGGGTTCGGAAAGCTTTCTTT. Translating it yields CAISESGVRKAFF.

J is TRBJ2-5 and V is TRBV4-1; TRBD2 matches at 7 bases. V gave up 1 base and J gave up 4 bases; unmatched junction bases: 9. Per germline, CDR1 MGHRA and CDR2 YSYEKL. The CDR3 has 16 residues. CDR3 bases: TGCGCCAGCAGCCAAGTAGGCGGGAGAAACGGAGAGACCCAGTACTTC. Its protein is CASSQVGGRNGETQYF.

V is TRBV7-3 and J is TRBJ1-2, with 7 bases that match TRBD1. CDR1 is SGHTA and CDR2 is FQGTGA in the germline V gene. The CDR3 covers 14 residues. V lost 2 bases and J lost 5; bases outside the gene matches: 5. Written as DNA, the CDR3 is TGTGCCAGCAGCTTAGACAGGGTCGGGTATGGCTACACCTTC. Its translation is CASSLDRVGYGYTF.

V and J are TRBV6-1 and TRBJ1-5, with TRBD1 matching 7 bases. V shed 6 bases, J shed 1 base, and the junction held 9 bases outside the gene matches. Germline CDR1 reads MNHNS; CDR2 reads SASEGT. The CDR3 runs to 16 residues. CDR3 nucleotide sequence: TGTGCCAGCAGGGAAAGAGGGACAGTGAGCAATCAGCCCCAGCATTTT. This gives the protein CASRERGTVSNQPQHF.

J is TRBJ1-2 and V is TRBV6-1, with no clear D. Germline assignment: CDR1 MNHNS and CDR2 SASEGT. The germline V and J ends were trimmed by 5 bases and 5 bases, with 3 bases remaining between them. This CDR3 comprises 10 residues. The CDR3 coding sequence is TGTGCCAGCAGTTTTTATGGCTACACCTTC. Translated: CASSFYGYTF.

The chain carries TRBV5-1 and TRBJ2-5; 10 bases are a match to TRBD1. The V gene's germline CDR1 is SGHRS and CDR2 YFSETQ. The V and J ends lost 0 bases and 5 bases, in that order; junction bases with no gene match: 4. This CDR3 region has 15 residues. CDR3 amino acids: CASSLDGQGGETQYF. The DNA for the CDR3 is TGCGCCAGCAGCTTGGACGGACAGGGGGGGGAGACCCAGTACTTC.

The chain uses TRBV5-4 and TRBJ2-7; D gene unclear. V gave up 5 bases and J gave up 5 bases, with 17 bases separating them. This CDR3 comprises 14 residues. From germline, CDR1 is SGHNT and CDR2 YYREEE (reference sequence). CDR3 in amino acids: CASSFLDRVDEQYF. DNA for the CDR3: TGTGCCAGCAGTTTTCTGGATCGAGTTGACGAGCAGTACTTC.

V gene TRBV5-1 combines with J gene TRBJ1-3, with D tentatively TRBD1 (6 bases). The CDR3 is 15 amino acids. Per the germline V gene, CDR1 is SGHRS and CDR2 is YFSETQ. The germline V and J ends were trimmed by 6 bases and 2 bases, with 15 bases remaining between them. CDR3 amino acids: CASTSTTGTGNTIYF. As DNA, the CDR3 is TGCGCCAGCACCTCGACTACAGGGACTGGAAACACCATATATTTT.